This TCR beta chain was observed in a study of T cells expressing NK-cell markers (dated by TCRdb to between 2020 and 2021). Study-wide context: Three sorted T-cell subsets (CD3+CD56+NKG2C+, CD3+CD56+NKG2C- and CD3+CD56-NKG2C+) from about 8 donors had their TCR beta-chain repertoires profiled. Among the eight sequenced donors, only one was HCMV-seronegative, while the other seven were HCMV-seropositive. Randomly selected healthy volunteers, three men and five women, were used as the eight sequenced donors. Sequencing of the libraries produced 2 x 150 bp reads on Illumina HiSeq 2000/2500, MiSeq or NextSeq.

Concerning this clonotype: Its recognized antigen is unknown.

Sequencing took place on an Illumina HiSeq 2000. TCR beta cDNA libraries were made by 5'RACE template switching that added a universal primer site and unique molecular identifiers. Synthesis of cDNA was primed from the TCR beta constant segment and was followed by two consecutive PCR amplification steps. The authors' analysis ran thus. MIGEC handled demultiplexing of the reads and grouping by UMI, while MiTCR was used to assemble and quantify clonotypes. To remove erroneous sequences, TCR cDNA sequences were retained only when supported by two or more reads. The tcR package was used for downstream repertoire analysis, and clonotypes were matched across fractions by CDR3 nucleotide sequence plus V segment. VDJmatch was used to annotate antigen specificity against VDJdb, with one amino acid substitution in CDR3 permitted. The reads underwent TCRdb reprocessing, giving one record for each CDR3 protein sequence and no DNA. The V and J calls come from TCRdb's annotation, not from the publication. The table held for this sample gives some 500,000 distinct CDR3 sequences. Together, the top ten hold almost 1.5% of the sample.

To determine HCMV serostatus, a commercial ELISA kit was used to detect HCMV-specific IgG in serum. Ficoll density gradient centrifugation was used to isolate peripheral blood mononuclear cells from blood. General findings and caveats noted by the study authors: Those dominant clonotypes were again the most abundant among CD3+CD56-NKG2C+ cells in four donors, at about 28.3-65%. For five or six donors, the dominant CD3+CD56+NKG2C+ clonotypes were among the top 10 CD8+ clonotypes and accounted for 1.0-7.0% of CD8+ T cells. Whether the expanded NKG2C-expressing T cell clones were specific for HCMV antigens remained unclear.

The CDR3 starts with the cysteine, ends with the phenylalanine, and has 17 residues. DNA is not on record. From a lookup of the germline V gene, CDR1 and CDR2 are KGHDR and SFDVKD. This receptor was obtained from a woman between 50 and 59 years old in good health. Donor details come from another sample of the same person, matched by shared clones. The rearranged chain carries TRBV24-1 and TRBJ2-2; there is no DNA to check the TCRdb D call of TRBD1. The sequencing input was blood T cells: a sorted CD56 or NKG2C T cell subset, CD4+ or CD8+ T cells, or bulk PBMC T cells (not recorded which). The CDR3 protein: CATSDPGQGASTGELFF.